Detailed here is one T cell receptor beta chain. TCRdb's copy holds only in-frame clones and misses some; the assay was immunoSEQ multiplex PCR. The data show 110,000 to 150,000 clones, 75% to 95% seen once. This sample was taken from a study of cytotoxic CD8 clonotypes in ibrutinib-treated CLL. The CDR3 is 12 residues long. The ends were cut back, 0 bases at V and 4 bases at J, with 6 bases in the middle. CDR1 and CDR2 from the germline V gene are GTSNPN and SVGIG (reference sequence). From cryopreserved PBMCs came about 2.1 micrograms of genomic DNA used for TCR beta libraries. The receptor was derived from a human donor with chronic lymphocytic leukemia. This chain links TRBV30 with TRBJ1-2; D gene uncertain. This material consisted of PBMCs, taken after 12 months of ibrutinib treatment. As DNA, the CDR3 is TGTGCCTGGAGTGTAATTGGCTATGGCTACACCTTC. Encoded protein: CAWSVIGYGYTF. Full variable domain (missing parts from reference TRBV30 and TRBJ1-2): SQTIHQWPATLVQPVGSPLSLECTVEGTSNPNLYWYRQAAGRGLQLLFYSVGIGQISSEVPQNLSASRPQDRQFILSSKKLLLSDSGFYLCAWSVIGYGYTFGSGTRLTVV.